This TCR beta chain was found in a study of blood T cell repertoires in COVID-19 (dated by TCRdb to about 2020). In the study overall: Samples covering the acute and convalescent phases of COVID-19 were provided by collaborators in the United States, Italy and Spain. HLA class I and class II types, where available, came from metadata supplied by the sample provider rather than from assay-based typing. Sample metadata almost always included a de-identified subject ID, COVID-19 status, age in years and sex. The repertoires were released in a freely available public database meant as a resource for research on the immune response to SARS-CoV-2. The prospective study material was composed of cDNA or gDNA derived from T cells, B-cell-depleted T cells, or PBMCs. The samples were drawn from two sources: the first 160 participants of the ongoing ImmuneRACE study, and 1,254 subjects contributed by 6 global collaborators. Deeply sampled blood TCRbeta repertoires from subjects exposed to, actively infected with, or recovered from COVID-19 were included in the dataset.

The CDR3 measures 14 amino acids from cysteine to phenylalanine. The CDR3 DNA has 42 bases and is translated from base 1. CDR1 and CDR2, looked up from the germline V gene, are SGHTA and FQGTGA. V is shortened by 4 bases, J by 6 bases, and the region joining them spans 14 bases. TCRbeta CDR3 regions were amplified from genomic DNA using the immunoSEQ Assay, a bias-controlled multiplex PCR. For the original study's pipeline: Nucleated cell counts per sample were estimated from amplification of reference gene primers within the assay. To quantify the absolute abundance of each unique TCRbeta CDR3 rearrangement, sequence reads were collapsed and filtered. For each sample, productive Simpson clonality was calculated as the square root of Simpson's diversity index over productive rearrangements. TCRdb stores this immuneACCESS table with in-frame sequences only. Part of the clones is absent; in the studies checked, under half of the shortfall reflects unresolved V genes, and no reason is known for the rest. V, J and clone size reflect that table, while D and trimming were determined from the DNA. The sample has roughly 100,000 clones on record, around nine tenths of them singletons. Roughly 4.6% of the sample rests with the top ten.

To note about this clone: The target of this receptor is not known. No base-level quality is on record; no much larger clone is a single base apart.

What the study reported, not specific to this receptor: The amount of clinical and demographic metadata varied by source and participant and was provided uncurated.

The collaborating institutions used their own protocols to collect whole blood in K2EDTA tubes. For TCRbeta analysis, collaborator samples were shipped as frozen whole blood, as isolated PBMCs, or as DNA extracted from either sample type. The source material was peripheral blood. This sequence uses TRBV7-3 and TRBJ2-3; the D region possibly corresponds to TRBD2 (6 bases align). The sequence came from a human donor in a cohort sampled during active COVID-19. The nucleotide sequence is TGTGCCAGCAGCTCACGGAGTGGGAGGGATACGCAGTATTTT. It translates to CASSSRSGRDTQYF.